These 14 T cell receptor beta chains originate from one sample sequenced in a study of blood T cell repertoires in COVID-19. This table comes from immunoSEQ multiplex PCR, and its TCRdb copy is limited to in-frame clones, with some not included. The sample yields more than 90,000 clones, roughly 86% seen once. Sequencing input: peripheral blood. These receptors originate from a woman under 40 with acute or convalescent COVID-19.

This clone appeared once. This rearrangement joins TRBV12-3 or TRBV12-4 to TRBJ1-1; D may be TRBD1 (5 bases). Trimming stripped 5 bases from V and 6 bases from J, with 13 bases between. The CDR3 sequence is 13 residues long. The CDR3 region is CASSRDSSAEAFF. CDR3 sequence (DNA): TGTGCCAGCAGTCGGGACTCTAGCGCTGAAGCTTTCTTT.

J is TRBJ2-1 and V is TRBV29-1; D possibly corresponds to TRBD1 (7 bases). The CDR3 runs to 13 residues. Germline CDR1 SQVTM, CDR2 ANQGSEA. The V end lost 4 bases, the J end lost 7 bases, and 14 bases lay between the germline ends. CDR3 bases: TGCAGCGTTGTGGAGGGGGCGCGAAATGAGCAGTTCTTC. Amino acid sequence: CSVVEGARNEQFF.

The table lists this clone with a few counts. CDR3 in amino acids: CASSGALPGQGDEQYF. In nucleotides, the CDR3 is TGTGCCAGCAGTGGGGCACTCCCGGGACAGGGCGACGAGCAGTACTTC. The chain links TRBV2 to TRBJ2-7; TRBD1 matches at 9 bases. V dropped 4 bases and J dropped 5; count of bases not matched to a gene: 12. This CDR3 has 16 residues. The V gene's germline CDR1 is SNHLY and CDR2 FYNNEI.

V usage is TRBV30 and J usage is TRBJ2-1, with TRBD2 matching 9 bases. This CDR3 spans 20 amino acids. Germline lookup yields CDR1 GTSNPN and CDR2 SVGIG (reference sequence). Unmatched junction bases numbered 24, after V lost 0 bases and J lost 9 bases. The DNA for the CDR3 is TGTGCCTGGAGTGTACCTCGGACAGGCGTCGGCGGGGGGGCCCGTAGTGAGCAGTTCTTC. This sequence encodes CAWSVPRTGVGGGARSEQFF.

The rearrangement links TRBV29-1 to TRBJ2-5; 7 bases match TRBD2. Trimming removed 3 bases from V and 0 bases from J; junction bases left unmatched: 7. Germline V lookup: CDR1 SQVTM, CDR2 ANQGSEA. This CDR3 region has 15 residues. The CDR3 region has the DNA TGCAGCGTTGACCCCGGGACTACGTACCAAGAGACCCAGTACTTC. Translated, it gives CSVDPGTTYQETQYF.

This clone was counted between two and nine times. J is TRBJ1-6 and V is TRBV7-3; D not resolved. The CDR3 is 15 residues long. V lost 2 bases and J 10 bases, leaving 15 bases between the germline ends. Per germline, CDR1 SGHTA and CDR2 FQGTGA. The CDR3 DNA follows: TGTGCCAGCAGCTTAGTAGAGTCCATTGCGTCACCCCTCCACTTT. Translated, it gives CASSLVESIASPLHF.

The chain employs TRBV5-6 and TRBJ1-6, with D perhaps matching TRBD1 (6 bases). Trimming left V 4 bases short and J 7 bases short, with 12 bases between. Germline loops: CDR1 SGHDT, CDR2 YYEEEE. The CDR3 extends over 14 amino acids. The CDR3 bases are TGTGCCAGCAGCGCGGACAGTGGGAATTCACCCCTCCACTTT. This sequence encodes CASSADSGNSPLHF.

The genes are TRBV30 and TRBJ1-3, with TRBD1 matching over 7 bases. The CDR3 spans 13 residues. The V gene's germline CDR1 is GTSNPN and CDR2 SVGIG (reference sequence). Germline trimming cut 5 bases from V and 0 bases from J; bases unmatched to any gene: 1. CDR3 DNA sequence: TGTGCCTGGGGGGACAGCTCTGGAAACACCATATATTTT. Translated, it gives CAWGDSSGNTIYF.

V gene TRBV11-2 combines with J gene TRBJ2-7; D is perhaps TRBD1 (6 bases). Germline loops: CDR1 SGHAT, CDR2 FQNNGV. CDR3 size: 13 residues. The V end was cut by 4 bases, the J end by 3 bases, with 10 bases between. The CDR3 DNA sequence: TGTGCCAGCAGCTCCCCAGGGGTCTACGAGCAGTACTTC. Translating gives CASSSPGVYEQYF. Variable domain in full (rest from reference TRBV11-2 and TRBJ2-7): EAGVAQSPRYKIIEKRQSVAFWCNPISGHATLYWYQQILGQGPKLLIQFQNNGVVDDSQLPKDRFSAERLKGVDSTLKIQPAKLEDSAVYLCASSSPGVYEQYFGPGTRLTVT.

V usage is TRBV30 and J usage is TRBJ1-6; 7 bases line up with TRBD1. Germline CDR1 GTSNPN, CDR2 SVGIG (reference sequence). J was trimmed by 8 bases and V by 4 bases; bases with no gene match: 8. The CDR3 sequence is 14 residues long. The CDR3 nucleotides read TGTGCCTGGACCCTGAGGCAGGGGGATTCACCCCTCCACTTT. It specifies CAWTLRQGDSPLHF. Full variable domain (rest looked up from reference TRBV30 and TRBJ1-6): SQTIHQWPATLVQPVGSPLSLECTVEGTSNPNLYWYRQAAGRGLQLLFYSVGIGQISSEVPQNLSASRPQDRQFILSSKKLLLSDSGFYLCAWTLRQGDSPLHFGNGTRLTVT.

Concerning this clone: The same CDR3 can be traced to other DNA sequences in this sample. The chain uses TRBV5-1 and TRBJ1-4, with D perhaps TRBD1 (5 bases). The V end lost 2 bases, the J end lost 1 base, and 6 bases lay between the germline ends. The CDR3 covers 14 residues. In germline, CDR1 is SGHRS, CDR2 YFSETQ. The CDR3 nucleotides read TGCGCCAGCAGCTTAGACAGAACTAATGAAAAACTGTTTTTT. Residues: CASSLDRTNEKLFF.

V usage is TRBV5-1 and J usage is TRBJ2-7; the D gene is possibly TRBD2 (5 bases). The V and J ends lost 7 bases and 0 bases respectively, with 14 bases between them. Germline loops: CDR1 SGHRS, CDR2 YFSETQ. The CDR3 contains 14 residues. CDR3 coding DNA: TGCGCCAGCGGGGAGAGTCTGAGCTCCTACGAGCAGTACTTC. Its protein is CASGESLSSYEQYF.

The CDR3 region is CAWSGLFEAFF. DNA of the CDR3: TGTGCCTGGAGTGGGCTCTTTGAAGCTTTCTTT. The chain joins TRBV30 to TRBJ1-1; unclear D gene. CDR1 and CDR2 from the germline V gene are GTSNPN and SVGIG (reference sequence). The ends were cut back, 1 base at V and 7 bases at J, with 7 bases in the middle. The CDR3 sequence is 11 residues long.

The gene calls are TRBV29-1 and TRBJ1-2; D is perhaps TRBD1 (6 bases). Germline loops: CDR1 SQVTM, CDR2 ANQGSEA. This CDR3 is 14 amino acids long. Between the trimmed V and J ends, which lost 6 bases and 4 bases, there was a span of 18 bases. Here the CDR3 reads CSVSAQGTLYGYTF. Here the CDR3 DNA reads TGCAGCGTCTCAGCTCAGGGGACCCTCTATGGCTACACCTTC.